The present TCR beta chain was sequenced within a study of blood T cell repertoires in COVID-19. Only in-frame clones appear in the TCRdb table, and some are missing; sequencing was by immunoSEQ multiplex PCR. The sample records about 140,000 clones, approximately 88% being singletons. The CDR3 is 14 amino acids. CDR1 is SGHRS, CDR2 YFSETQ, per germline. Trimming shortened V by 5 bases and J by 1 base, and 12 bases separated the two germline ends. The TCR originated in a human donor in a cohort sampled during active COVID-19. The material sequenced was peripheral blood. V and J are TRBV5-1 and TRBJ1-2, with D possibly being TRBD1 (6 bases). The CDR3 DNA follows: TGCGCCAGCAGTCCGGACAGAGGTAACTATGGCTACACCTTC. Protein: CASSPDRGNYGYTF.